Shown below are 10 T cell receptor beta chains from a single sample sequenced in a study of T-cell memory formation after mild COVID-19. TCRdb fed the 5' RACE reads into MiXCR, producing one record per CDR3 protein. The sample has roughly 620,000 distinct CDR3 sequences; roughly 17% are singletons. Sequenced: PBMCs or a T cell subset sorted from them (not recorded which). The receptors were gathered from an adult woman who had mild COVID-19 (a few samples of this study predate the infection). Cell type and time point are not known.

The CDR3 sequence is CSAGQGFEQYF. CDR3 DNA sequence: TGCAGCGCTGGGCAGGGGTTCGAGCAGTACTTC. The rearrangement uses TRBV29-1 and TRBJ2-7, with D tentatively TRBD1 (6 bases). The CDR3 is 11 amino acids. The germline gives CDR1 SQVTM, CDR2 ANQGSEA. The ends were cut back, 7 bases at V and 6 bases at J, with 13 bases in the middle.

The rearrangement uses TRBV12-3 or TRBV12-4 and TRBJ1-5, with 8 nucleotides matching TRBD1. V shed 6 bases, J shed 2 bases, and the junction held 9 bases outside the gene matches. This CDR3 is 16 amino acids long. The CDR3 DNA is TGTGCCAGCAGCCGAGTTCCAGGGGGCGGCAATCAGCCCCAGCATTTT. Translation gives CASSRVPGGGNQPQHF.

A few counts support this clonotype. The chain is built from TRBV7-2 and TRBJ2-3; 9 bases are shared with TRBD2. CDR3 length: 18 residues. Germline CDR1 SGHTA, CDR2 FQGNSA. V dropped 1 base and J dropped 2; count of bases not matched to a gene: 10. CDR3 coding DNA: TGTGCCAGCAGCTTAGTCCCGATAGCGGGGGCAAACACAGATACGCAGTATTTT. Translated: CASSLVPIAGANTDTQYF.

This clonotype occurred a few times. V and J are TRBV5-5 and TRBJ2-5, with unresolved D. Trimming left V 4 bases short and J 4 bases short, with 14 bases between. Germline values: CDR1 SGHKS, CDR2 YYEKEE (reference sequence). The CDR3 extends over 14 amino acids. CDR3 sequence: CASSPLGPGETQYF. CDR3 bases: TGTGCCAGCAGCCCGCTAGGCCCGGGAGAGACCCAGTACTTC.

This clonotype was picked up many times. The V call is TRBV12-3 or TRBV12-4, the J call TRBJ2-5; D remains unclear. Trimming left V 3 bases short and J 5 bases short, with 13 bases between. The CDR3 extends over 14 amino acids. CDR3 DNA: TGTGCCAGCAGTTTCGGCAGCAGCTACGAGACCCAGTACTTC. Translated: CASSFGSSYETQYF.

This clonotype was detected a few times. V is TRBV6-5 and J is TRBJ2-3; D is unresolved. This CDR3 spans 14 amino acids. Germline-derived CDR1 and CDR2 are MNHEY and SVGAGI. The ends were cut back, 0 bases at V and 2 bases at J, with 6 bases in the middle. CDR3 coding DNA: TGTGCCAGCAGTTACTCGAGAATCACAGATACGCAGTATTTT. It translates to CASSYSRITDTQYF.

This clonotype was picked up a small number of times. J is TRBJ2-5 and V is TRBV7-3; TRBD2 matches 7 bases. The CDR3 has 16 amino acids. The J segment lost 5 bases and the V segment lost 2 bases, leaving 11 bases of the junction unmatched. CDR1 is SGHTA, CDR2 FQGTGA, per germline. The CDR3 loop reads CASSLGLRGRGETQYF. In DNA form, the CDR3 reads TGTGCCAGCAGCTTAGGTCTCCGCGGGAGAGGGGAGACCCAGTACTTC.

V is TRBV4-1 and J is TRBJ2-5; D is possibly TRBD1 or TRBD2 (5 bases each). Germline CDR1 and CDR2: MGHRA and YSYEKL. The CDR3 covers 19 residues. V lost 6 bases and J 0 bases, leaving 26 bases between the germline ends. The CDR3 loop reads CASSPRGRDPNRHQETQYF. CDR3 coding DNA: TGCGCCAGCAGTCCCCGGGGACGGGACCCGAACCGTCACCAAGAGACCCAGTACTTC.

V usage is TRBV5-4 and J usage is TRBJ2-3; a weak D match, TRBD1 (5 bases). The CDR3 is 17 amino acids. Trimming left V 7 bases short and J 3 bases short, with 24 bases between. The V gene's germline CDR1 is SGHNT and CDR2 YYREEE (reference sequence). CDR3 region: CASSRGAGAVGTDTQYF. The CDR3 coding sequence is TGTGCCAGCTCTCGTGGGGCTGGGGCCGTTGGTACAGATACGCAGTATTTT.

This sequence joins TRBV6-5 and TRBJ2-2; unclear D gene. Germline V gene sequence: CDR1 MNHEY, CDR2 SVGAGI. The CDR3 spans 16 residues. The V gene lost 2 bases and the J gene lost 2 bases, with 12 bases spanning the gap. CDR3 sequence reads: CASSYSGVVNTGELFF. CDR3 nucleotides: TGTGCCAGCAGTTACAGTGGGGTGGTAAACACCGGGGAGCTGTTTTTT.